These T cell receptor beta chains were read from a single sample in a study of identical twins. MiXCR, run by TCRdb on the 5' RACE reads, gives a single entry per CDR3 protein. The table includes hundreds of thousands of distinct CDR3 sequences, roughly an eighth detected once. These records were also assigned to another study, of yellow fever vaccine responses in identical twins.

Sequenced input: CD8+ T cells sorted from blood. The origin of the receptors is a young woman in good health. Both conserved end residues are part of each CDR3. The order of the fields is J gene, V gene, clone size, D gene, CDR3 protein, CDR3 DNA. A D gene is named only where the DNA matches it firmly. Some rows mark clone size as missing; the rest say once, few, many or name a class of expanded clone.

>TRBJ2-7|TRBV27|-|TRBD2
CASSLAGRASYEQYF
TGTGCCAGCAGTTTAGCCGGGAGGGCCTCCTACGAGCAGTACTTC
>TRBJ2-1|TRBV20-1|-|TRBD2
CSAQSGIPSGGEWGNEQFF
TGCAGTGCCCAAAGCGGTATCCCTAGCGGAGGGGAATGGGGCAATGAGCAGTTCTTC
>TRBJ1-1|TRBV12-3/TRBV12-4|few|-
CASSLGLRGIEAFF
TGTGCCAGCAGTTTAGGGTTGCGGGGGATTGAAGCTTTCTTT
>TRBJ2-2|TRBV18|-|-
CASSPADDSTGELFF
TGTGCCAGCTCACCCGCCGACGACAGCACCGGGGAGCTGTTTTTT
>TRBJ2-5|TRBV2|few|-
CASSGRVPWETQYF
TGTGCCAGCAGTGGAAGGGTACCCTGGGAGACCCAGTACTTC
>TRBJ2-2|TRBV3-1|-|-
CASSQVQLRGRNTGELFF
TGTGCCAGCAGCCAAGTTCAACTGCGGGGCAGGAACACCGGGGAGCTGTTTTTT
>TRBJ2-3|TRBV13|-|TRBD2
CASSFGTRGTDTQYF
TGTGCCAGCAGCTTCGGGACTAGGGGCACAGATACGCAGTATTTT
>TRBJ2-5|TRBV11-2|-|TRBD2
CASSEGLAGARETQYF
TGTGCCAGCAGCGAAGGACTAGCGGGGGCCCGGGAGACCCAGTACTTC
>TRBJ2-2|TRBV7-8|many|TRBD2
CASGLAGVDTGELFF
TGTGCCAGCGGACTAGCGGGAGTAGACACCGGGGAGCTGTTTTTT
>TRBJ2-4|TRBV20-1|-|TRBD2
CSARGTSEPKNIQYF
TGCAGTGCTAGAGGGACTAGCGAGCCCAAAAACATTCAGTACTTC
>TRBJ2-1|TRBV3-1|few|TRBD2
CASSRETSGGFNEQFF
TGTGCCAGCAGCCGAGAAACTAGCGGGGGGTTTAATGAGCAGTTCTTC
>TRBJ2-1|TRBV27|few|TRBD2
CASSLWQGGWNEQFF
TGTGCCAGCAGTTTATGGCAGGGAGGGTGGAATGAGCAGTTCTTC
>TRBJ2-3|TRBV24-1|few|-
CATSDWEFDTQYF
TGTGCCACCAGTGATTGGGAATTTGATACGCAGTATTTT
>TRBJ2-7|TRBV7-9|-|TRBD2
CASSLRHLSGNSYEQYF
TGTGCCAGCAGCTTACGCCACCTTAGCGGGAACTCCTACGAGCAGTACTTC
>TRBJ2-1|TRBV11-2|-|TRBD2
CASSTVAGGGVYEQFF
TGTGCCAGCAGCACTGTAGCGGGAGGGGGGGTCTATGAGCAGTTCTTC
>TRBJ1-5|TRBV5-5|few|-
CASSGGQGLNQPQHF
TGTGCCAGCAGCGGGGGTCAGGGGTTGAATCAGCCCCAGCATTTT
>TRBJ2-4|TRBV6-2/TRBV6-3|-|-
CASSHYLASSKNIQYF
TGTGCCAGCAGCCACTACCTGGCCAGCAGTAAAAACATTCAGTACTTC
>TRBJ2-7|TRBV5-1|-|-
CASSLEPGTSSSYEQYF
TGCGCCAGCAGCTTGGAACCCGGGACGTCGAGCTCCTACGAGCAGTACTTC
>TRBJ2-1|TRBV12-3/TRBV12-4|-|TRBD2
CASSPTSAAYNEEFF
TGTGCCAGCAGCCCGACTAGCGCGGCATACAATGAGGAGTTCTTC
>TRBJ2-7|TRBV11-3|-|-
CASSQPGAYEQYF
TGTGCCAGCAGCCAACCAGGGGCTTACGAGCAGTACTTC
>TRBJ2-7|TRBV20-1|-|-
CSASSQASYEQYF
TGCAGTGCTAGCAGTCAGGCCTCCTACGAGCAGTACTTC
>TRBJ1-3|TRBV7-9|-|-
CASSGRSGEHSGNTIYF
TGTGCCAGCAGCGGACGGTCCGGGGAACACTCTGGAAACACCATATATTTT
>TRBJ2-7|TRBV24-1|-|-
CATSEYGYEQYF
TGTGCCACCAGTGAGTACGGCTACGAGCAGTACTTC
>TRBJ2-5|TRBV10-1|-|-
CASSVDRRAGETQYF
TGCGCCAGCAGTGTCGACAGAAGGGCCGGGGAGACCCAGTACTTC
>TRBJ1-1|TRBV20-1|once|-
CSARPLGLLEGTEAFF
TGCAGTGCTAGACCTCTGGGACTCCTAGAAGGCACTGAAGCTTTCTTT
>TRBJ2-7|TRBV27|many|TRBD1
CASSLGQGGYEQYF
TGTGCCAGCAGCCTCGGACAGGGGGGATACGAGCAGTACTTC
>TRBJ1-1|TRBV29-1|many|TRBD1
CSVQGGLNTEAFF
TGCAGCGTGCAGGGGGGATTGAACACTGAAGCTTTCTTT
>TRBJ1-1|TRBV9|-|TRBD1
CASSVVVDRDTEAFF
TGTGCCAGCAGCGTAGTAGTTGACAGGGACACTGAAGCTTTCTTT
>TRBJ2-1|TRBV3-1|-|TRBD2
CASSQDPAGTVGGYNEQFF
TGTGCCAGCAGCCAAGATCCAGCGGGGACCGTGGGGGGTTACAATGAGCAGTTCTTC
>TRBJ1-1|TRBV12-3/TRBV12-4|many|TRBD1
CASSPDRGSWWTEAFF
TGTGCCAGCAGCCCGGACAGGGGATCGTGGTGGACTGAAGCTTTCTTT
>TRBJ2-7|TRBV28|few|-
CASTLFRLGGTTGDYEQYF
TGTGCCAGCACGCTCTTTCGACTAGGGGGAACGACAGGAGACTACGAGCAGTACTTC
>TRBJ2-6|TRBV28|-|TRBD1
CASSPLLFGQGAAGANVLTF
TGTGCCAGCAGTCCACTCCTCTTCGGACAGGGGGCCGCTGGGGCCAACGTCCTGACTTTC
>TRBJ2-7|TRBV12-3/TRBV12-4|-|-
CASSFFGARGDYEQYF
TGTGCCAGCAGTTTTTTTGGTGCCAGGGGGGACTACGAGCAGTACTTC
>TRBJ2-2|TRBV29-1|few|-
CSVENVGVAGELFF
TGCAGCGTTGAAAATGTGGGGGTAGCCGGGGAGCTGTTTTTT
>TRBJ2-5|TRBV7-6|-|-
CASSLAFTGAPIFQETQYF
TGTGCCAGCAGCTTAGCGTTTACGGGAGCTCCTATATTCCAAGAGACCCAGTACTTC
>TRBJ2-7|TRBV10-3|few|TRBD2
CAISDAGLAGDYEQYF
TGTGCCATCAGTGACGCCGGACTAGCGGGAGACTACGAGCAGTACTTC
>TRBJ2-3|TRBV14|-|TRBD2
CASSQAAGATDTQYF
TGTGCCAGCAGCCAAGCAGCGGGGGCCACAGATACGCAGTATTTT
>TRBJ1-1|TRBV28|-|-
CASSFQVMNTEAFF
TGTGCCAGCAGTTTTCAGGTGATGAACACTGAAGCTTTCTTT
>TRBJ1-1|TRBV12-3/TRBV12-4|many|-
CASSYYRALNTEAFF
TGTGCCAGCAGTTATTACAGGGCCCTGAACACTGAAGCTTTCTTT
>TRBJ2-3|TRBV3-1|few|-
CASSQEADTQYF
TGTGCCAGCAGCCAAGAAGCAGATACGCAGTATTTT
>TRBJ1-1|TRBV27|-|-
CASSPHLGGENTEAFF
TGTGCCAGCAGTCCCCACCTAGGGGGGGAGAACACTGAAGCTTTCTTT
>TRBJ2-1|TRBV5-1|few|-
CASSKGSYNEQFF
TGCGCCAGCAGCAAAGGGAGTTACAATGAGCAGTTCTTC
>TRBJ2-3|TRBV15|few|TRBD2
CATSRDRGRTDTQYF
TGTGCCACCAGCAGAGATCGCGGGAGAACAGATACGCAGTATTTT
>TRBJ2-2|TRBV12-3/TRBV12-4|-|TRBD2
CASIADGGGPGELFF
TGTGCCAGCATCGCGGACGGGGGGGGCCCCGGGGAGCTGTTTTTT
>TRBJ2-1|TRBV20-1|-|-
CSARDRDFSGNEQFF
TGCAGTGCTAGAGATCGGGACTTCTCTGGAAATGAGCAGTTCTTC
>TRBJ2-7|TRBV20-1|few|-
CSARELASYEQYF
TGCAGTGCTAGGGAACTCGCCTCCTACGAGCAGTACTTC
>TRBJ2-3|TRBV6-5|-|-
CASSYIGVGGSTDTQYF
TGTGCCAGCAGTTACATCGGGGTTGGGGGAAGCACAGATACGCAGTATTTT
>TRBJ2-2|TRBV6-4|-|TRBD1
CASSNRTGGYAGELFF
TGTGCCAGCAGTAACCGGACAGGGGGGTACGCCGGGGAGCTGTTTTTT
>TRBJ2-1|TRBV3-1|few|TRBD2
CASSQAQLTSGGDGEQFF
TGTGCCAGCAGCCAAGCCCAACTGACTAGCGGGGGGGATGGTGAGCAGTTCTTC
>TRBJ2-7|TRBV20-1|few|TRBD2
CSALRLAGSYEQYF
TGCAGTGCTCTCCGACTAGCGGGCTCCTACGAGCAGTACTTC
>TRBJ2-3|TRBV6-5|few|TRBD2
CASSYRLAGAAGDTQYF
TGTGCCAGCAGTTACAGACTAGCGGGTGCGGCCGGTGATACGCAGTATTTT
>TRBJ1-5|TRBV4-1|many|TRBD1
CASSQAQGARQPQHF
TGCGCCAGCAGCCAAGCGCAGGGGGCGCGGCAGCCCCAGCATTTT
>TRBJ2-7|TRBV4-1|few|TRBD1
CASSQDGTGTGGDEQYF
TGCGCCAGCAGCCAAGACGGCACCGGGACAGGGGGCGACGAGCAGTACTTC
>TRBJ2-3|TRBV25-1|-|-
CASSEGTTKETDTQYF
TGTGCCAGCAGTGAAGGGACAACGAAGGAGACAGATACGCAGTATTTT
>TRBJ2-1|TRBV7-9|-|TRBD2
CASSLRGGGGYNEQFF
TGTGCCAGCAGCTTACGAGGCGGGGGGGGTTACAATGAGCAGTTCTTC
>TRBJ2-7|TRBV5-1|many|-
CASSPGAGKSSYEQYF
TGCGCCAGCAGCCCTGGTGCGGGAAAGAGCTCCTACGAGCAGTACTTC
>TRBJ2-3|TRBV12-3/TRBV12-4|few|-
CASSLSPSGPDTQYF
TGTGCCAGCAGTTTAAGCCCTTCAGGGCCAGATACGCAGTATTTT
>TRBJ2-5|TRBV12-3/TRBV12-4|-|-
CASSREETQYF
TGTGCCAGCAGTCGGGAAGAGACCCAGTACTTC
>TRBJ2-4|TRBV6-1|-|TRBD1
CASSRGPEENIQYF
TGTGCCAGCAGCAGGGGGCCGGAGGAAAACATTCAGTACTTC